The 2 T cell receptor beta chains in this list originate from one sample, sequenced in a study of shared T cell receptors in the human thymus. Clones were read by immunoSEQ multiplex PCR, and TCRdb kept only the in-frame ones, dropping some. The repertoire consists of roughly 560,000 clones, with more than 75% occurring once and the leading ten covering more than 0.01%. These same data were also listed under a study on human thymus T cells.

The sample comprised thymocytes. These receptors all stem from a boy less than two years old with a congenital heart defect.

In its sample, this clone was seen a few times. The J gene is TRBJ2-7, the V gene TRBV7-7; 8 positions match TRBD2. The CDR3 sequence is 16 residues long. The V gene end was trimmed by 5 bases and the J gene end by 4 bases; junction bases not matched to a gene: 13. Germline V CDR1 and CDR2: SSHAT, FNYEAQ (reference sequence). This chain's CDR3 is CASSTEGHSGRYEQYF. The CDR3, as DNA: TGTGCCAGCAGCACCGAAGGGCACAGCGGGAGATACGAGCAGTACTTC.

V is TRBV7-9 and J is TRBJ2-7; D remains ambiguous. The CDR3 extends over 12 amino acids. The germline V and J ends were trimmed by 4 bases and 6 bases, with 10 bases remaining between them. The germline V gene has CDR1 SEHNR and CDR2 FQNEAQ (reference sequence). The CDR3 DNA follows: TGTGCCAGCAGCTCAATAGCTGCCGAGCAGTACTTC. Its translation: CASSSIAAEQYF.